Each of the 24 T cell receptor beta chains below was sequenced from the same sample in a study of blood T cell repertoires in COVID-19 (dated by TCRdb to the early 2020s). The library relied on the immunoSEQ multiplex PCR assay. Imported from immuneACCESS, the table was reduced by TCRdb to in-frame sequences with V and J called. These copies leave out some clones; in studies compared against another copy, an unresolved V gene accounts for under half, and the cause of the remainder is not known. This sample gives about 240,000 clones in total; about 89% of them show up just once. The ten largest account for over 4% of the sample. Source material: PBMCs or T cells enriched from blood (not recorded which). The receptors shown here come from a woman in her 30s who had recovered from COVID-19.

In nucleotides, the CDR3 is TGTGCCAGCAGAGGGAGCCAGCCCCAGCATTTT. This codes for CASRGSQPQHF. This sequence joins TRBV28 and TRBJ1-5; D unresolved. This CDR3 spans 11 amino acids. The germline V gene has CDR1 MDHEN and CDR2 SYDVKM. Deletions cut 6 bases from V and 7 bases from J, with 7 bases between.

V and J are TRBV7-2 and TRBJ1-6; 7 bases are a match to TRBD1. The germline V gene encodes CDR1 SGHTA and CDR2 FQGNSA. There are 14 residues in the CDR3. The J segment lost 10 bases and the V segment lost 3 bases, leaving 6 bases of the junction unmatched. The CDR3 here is CASSFDREGSPLHF. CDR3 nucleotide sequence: TGTGCCAGCAGCTTCGACAGGGAAGGGTCACCCCTCCACTTT.

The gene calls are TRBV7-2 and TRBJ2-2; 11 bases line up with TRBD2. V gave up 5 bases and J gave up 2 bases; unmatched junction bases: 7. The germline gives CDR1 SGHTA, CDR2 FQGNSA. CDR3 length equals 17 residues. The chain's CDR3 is CASSIPGLAVNTGELFF. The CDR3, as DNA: TGTGCCAGCAGCATACCGGGACTAGCGGTAAACACCGGGGAGCTGTTTTTT.

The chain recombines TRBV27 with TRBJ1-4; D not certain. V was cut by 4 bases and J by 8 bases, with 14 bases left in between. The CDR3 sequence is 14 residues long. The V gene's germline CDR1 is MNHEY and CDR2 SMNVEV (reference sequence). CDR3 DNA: TGTGCCAGCAGTTCCCTGGAGGGAAGGGAAAAACTGTTTTTT. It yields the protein CASSSLEGREKLFF.

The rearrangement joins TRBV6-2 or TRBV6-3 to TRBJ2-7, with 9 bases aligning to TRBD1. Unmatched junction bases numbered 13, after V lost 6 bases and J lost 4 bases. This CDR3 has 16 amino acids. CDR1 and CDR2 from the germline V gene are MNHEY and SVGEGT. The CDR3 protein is CASSLRQGEREYEQYF. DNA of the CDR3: TGTGCCAGCAGCCTTAGACAGGGGGAAAGAGAATACGAGCAGTACTTC.

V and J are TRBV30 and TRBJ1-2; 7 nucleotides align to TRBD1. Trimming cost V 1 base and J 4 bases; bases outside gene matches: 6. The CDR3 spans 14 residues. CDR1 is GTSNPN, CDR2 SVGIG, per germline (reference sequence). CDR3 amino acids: CAWSGSGGVYGYTF. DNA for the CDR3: TGTGCCTGGAGTGGTTCAGGGGGTGTCTATGGCTACACCTTC. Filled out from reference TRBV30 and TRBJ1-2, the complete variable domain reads SQTIHQWPATLVQPVGSPLSLECTVEGTSNPNLYWYRQAAGRGLQLLFYSVGIGQISSEVPQNLSASRPQDRQFILSSKKLLLSDSGFYLCAWSGSGGVYGYTFGSGTRLTVV.

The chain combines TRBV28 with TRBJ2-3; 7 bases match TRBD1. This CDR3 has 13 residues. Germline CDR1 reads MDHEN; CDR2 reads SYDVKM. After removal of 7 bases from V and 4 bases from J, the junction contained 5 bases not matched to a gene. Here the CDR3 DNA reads TGTGCCAGCATCCAAACAGGGGCAGATACGCAGTATTTT. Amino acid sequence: CASIQTGADTQYF. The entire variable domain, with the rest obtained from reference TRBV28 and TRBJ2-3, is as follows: DVKVTQSSRYLVKRTGEKVFLECVQDMDHENMFWYRQDPGLGLRLIYFSYDVKMKEKGDIPEGYSVSREKKERFSLILESASTNQTSMYLCASIQTGADTQYFGPGTRLTVL.

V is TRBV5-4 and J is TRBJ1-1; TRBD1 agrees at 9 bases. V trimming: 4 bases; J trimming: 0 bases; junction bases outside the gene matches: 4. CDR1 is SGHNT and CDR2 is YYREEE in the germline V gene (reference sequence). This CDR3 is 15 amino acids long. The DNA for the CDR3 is TGTGCCAGCAGCCCGACAGGGGGGATGAACACTGAAGCTTTCTTT. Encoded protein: CASSPTGGMNTEAFF.

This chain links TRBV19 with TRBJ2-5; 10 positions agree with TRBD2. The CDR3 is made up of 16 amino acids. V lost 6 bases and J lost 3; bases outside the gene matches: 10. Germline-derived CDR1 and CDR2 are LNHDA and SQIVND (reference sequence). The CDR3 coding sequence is TGTGCCAGTAGCAACCTACTAGCGGGAATTGAAGAGACCCAGTACTTC. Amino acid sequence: CASSNLLAGIEETQYF.

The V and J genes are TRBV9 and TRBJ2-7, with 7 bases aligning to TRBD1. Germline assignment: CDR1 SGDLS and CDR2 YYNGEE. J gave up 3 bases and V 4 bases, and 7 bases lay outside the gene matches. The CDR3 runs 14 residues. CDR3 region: CASSTGVAGYEQYF. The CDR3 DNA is TGTGCCAGCAGCACAGGGGTTGCCGGCTACGAGCAGTACTTC.

The CDR3 region has the DNA TGTGCCAGCAGTTACCCGGGACAGGTGATCTCTGGGGCCAACGTCCTGACTTTC. Its translation: CASSYPGQVISGANVLTF. This chain links TRBV6-2 or TRBV6-3 with TRBJ2-6, with TRBD1 matching 8 bases. The germline CDR1 and CDR2 sequences are MNHEY and SVGEGT. V trimming: 2 bases; J trimming: 0 bases; junction bases outside the gene matches: 6. This CDR3 has 18 amino acids.

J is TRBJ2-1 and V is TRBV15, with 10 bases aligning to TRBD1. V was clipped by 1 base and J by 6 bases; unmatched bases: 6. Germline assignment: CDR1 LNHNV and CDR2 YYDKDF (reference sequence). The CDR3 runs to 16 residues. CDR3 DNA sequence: TGTGCCACCAGCAGAGCTCCCGGGACAGGGGTCAATGAGCAGTTCTTC. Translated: CATSRAPGTGVNEQFF.

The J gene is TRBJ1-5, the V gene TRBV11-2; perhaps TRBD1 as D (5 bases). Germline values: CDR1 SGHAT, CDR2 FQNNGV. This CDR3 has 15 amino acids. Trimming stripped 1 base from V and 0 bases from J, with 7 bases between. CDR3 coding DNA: TGTGCCAGCAGCTTAGCAGGGAATAGCAATCAGCCCCAGCATTTT. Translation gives CASSLAGNSNQPQHF.

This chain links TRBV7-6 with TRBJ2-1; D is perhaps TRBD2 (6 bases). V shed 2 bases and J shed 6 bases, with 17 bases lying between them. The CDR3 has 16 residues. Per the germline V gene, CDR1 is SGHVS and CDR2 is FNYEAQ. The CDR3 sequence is CASSLYAGGPFNEQFF. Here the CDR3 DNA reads TGTGCCAGCAGCTTATATGCCGGAGGGCCTTTCAATGAGCAGTTCTTC.

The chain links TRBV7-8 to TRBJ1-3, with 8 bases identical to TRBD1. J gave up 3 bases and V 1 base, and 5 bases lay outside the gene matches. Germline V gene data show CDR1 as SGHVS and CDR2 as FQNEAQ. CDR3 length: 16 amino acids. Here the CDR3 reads CASSLGTGPYGNTIYF. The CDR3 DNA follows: TGTGCCAGCAGCTTAGGGACAGGGCCTTATGGAAACACCATATATTTT.

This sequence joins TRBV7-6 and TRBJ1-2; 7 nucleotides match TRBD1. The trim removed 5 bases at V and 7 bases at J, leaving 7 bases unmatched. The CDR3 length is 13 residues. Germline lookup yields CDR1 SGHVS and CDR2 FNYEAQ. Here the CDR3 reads CASSLQGWFGYTF. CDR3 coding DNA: TGTGCCAGCAGCCTACAGGGGTGGTTTGGCTACACCTTC. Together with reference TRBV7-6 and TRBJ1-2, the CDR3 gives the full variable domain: GAGVSQSPRYKVTKRGQDVALRCDPISGHVSLYWYRQALGQGPEFLTYFNYEAQQDKSGLPNDRFSAERPEGSISTLTIQRTEQRDSAMYRCASSLQGWFGYTFGSGTRLTVV.

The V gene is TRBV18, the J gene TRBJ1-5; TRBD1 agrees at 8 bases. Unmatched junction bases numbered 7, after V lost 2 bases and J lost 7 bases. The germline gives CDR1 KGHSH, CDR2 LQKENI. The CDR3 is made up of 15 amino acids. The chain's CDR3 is CASSPSPGGRQPQHF. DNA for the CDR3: TGTGCCAGCTCACCAAGTCCAGGGGGCCGGCAGCCCCAGCATTTT.

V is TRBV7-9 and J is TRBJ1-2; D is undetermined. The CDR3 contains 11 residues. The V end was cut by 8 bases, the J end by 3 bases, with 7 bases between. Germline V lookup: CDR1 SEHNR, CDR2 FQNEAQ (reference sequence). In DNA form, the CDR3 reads TGTGCCAGCGGCCATGACTATGGCTACACCTTC. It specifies CASGHDYGYTF.

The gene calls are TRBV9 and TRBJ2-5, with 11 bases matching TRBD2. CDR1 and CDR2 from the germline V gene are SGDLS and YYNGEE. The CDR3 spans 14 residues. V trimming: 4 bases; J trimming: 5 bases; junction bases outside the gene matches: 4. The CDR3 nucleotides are TGTGCCAGCAGCTTAGCGGGAGGGGTGGAGACCCAGTACTTC. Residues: CASSLAGGVETQYF. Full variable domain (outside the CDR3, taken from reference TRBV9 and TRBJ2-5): DSGVTQTPKHLITATGQRVTLRCSPRSGDLSVYWYQQSLDQGLQFLIQYYNGEERAKGNILERFSAQQFPDLHSELNLSSLELGDSALYFCASSLAGGVETQYFGPGTRLLVL.

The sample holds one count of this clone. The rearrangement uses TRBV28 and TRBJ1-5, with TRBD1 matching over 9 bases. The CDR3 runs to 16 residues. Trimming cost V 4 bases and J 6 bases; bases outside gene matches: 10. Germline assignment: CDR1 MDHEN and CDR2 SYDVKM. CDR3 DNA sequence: TGTGCCAGCAGTTCGCCCGGGACAGGGTTTGGTCAGCCCCAGCATTTT. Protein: CASSSPGTGFGQPQHF.

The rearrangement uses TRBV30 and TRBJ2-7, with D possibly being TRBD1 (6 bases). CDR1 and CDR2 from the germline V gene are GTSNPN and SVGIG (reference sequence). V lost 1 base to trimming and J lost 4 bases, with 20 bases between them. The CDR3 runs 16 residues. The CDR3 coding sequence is TGTGCCTGGAGTGATGGGCCAGGGGTTGGAGAATACGAGCAGTACTTC. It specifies CAWSDGPGVGEYEQYF.

The CDR3 is CASTGPAGNTEAFF. CDR3 DNA: TGTGCCAGCACCGGCCCGGCGGGGAACACTGAAGCTTTCTTT. The V call is TRBV27, the J call TRBJ1-1, with D uncertain. The germline V and J ends were trimmed by 7 bases and 1 base, with 13 bases remaining between them. In germline, CDR1 is MNHEY, CDR2 SMNVEV (reference sequence). The CDR3 has 14 amino acids.

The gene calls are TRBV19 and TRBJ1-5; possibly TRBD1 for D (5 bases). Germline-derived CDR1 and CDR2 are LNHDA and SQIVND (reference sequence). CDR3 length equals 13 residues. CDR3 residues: CTTRGDGNQPQHF. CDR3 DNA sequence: TGTACTACCCGGGGGGATGGCAATCAGCCCCAGCATTTT.

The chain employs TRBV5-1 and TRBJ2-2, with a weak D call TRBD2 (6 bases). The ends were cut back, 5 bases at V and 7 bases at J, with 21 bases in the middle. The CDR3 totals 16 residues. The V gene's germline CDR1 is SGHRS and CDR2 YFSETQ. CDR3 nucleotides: TGCGCCAGCAGTCCAACCGGAGGGCCGGAAGTCGGGGAGCTGTTTTTT. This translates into CASSPTGGPEVGELFF.